A selection of T cell receptor beta chains follows, all from one sample in a study of low-dose radiotherapy and immunotherapy resistance in tumors. A single record per CDR3 protein comes from TCRdb applying MiXCR to the reads. Counted here are tens of thousands of distinct CDR3 sequences, less than 20% occurring once; the ten biggest clones make up approximately 1.5%. Source: PBMCs, taken after low-dose radiotherapy plus immunotherapy. The origin of the receptors is a male donor with prostate cancer. Both conserved end residues are part of each CDR3. D genes are given only for firm matches. Some rows mark clone size as missing; the rest say once, few, many or name a class of expanded clone.

j_call d_call clone_size v_call cdr3_aa cdr3_nt
TRBJ2-5 . many TRBV6-1 CASSERELETQYF TGTGCCAGCAGTGAACGGGAACTAGAGACCCAGTACTTC
TRBJ1-4 . many TRBV23-1 CASSGGALGEKLFF TGCGCCAGCTCCGGGGGGGCCCTTGGTGAAAAACTGTTTTTT
TRBJ2-3 . many TRBV28 CASSFEGSTDTQYF TGTGCCAGCAGTTTCGAGGGTAGCACAGATACGCAGTATTTT
TRBJ2-1 . many TRBV7-2 CASSSYAGPYNEQFF TGTGCCAGCAGCTCCTACGCAGGGCCATACAATGAGCAGTTCTTC
TRBJ2-1 . many TRBV7-8 CASSFSRAGEQFF TGTGCCAGCAGCTTTTCCAGGGCCGGTGAGCAGTTCTTC
TRBJ2-5 . few TRBV20-1 CSASGTKETQYF TGCAGTGCTTCCGGGACAAAAGAGACCCAGTACTTC
TRBJ2-7 TRBD2 many TRBV30 CAWSATSGWSSYEQYF TGTGCCTGGAGTGCGACTAGCGGGTGGAGCTCCTACGAGCAGTACTTC
TRBJ2-1 TRBD2 . TRBV9 CASSLISGRRNEQFF TGTGCCAGCAGCCTAATTAGCGGGAGAAGAAATGAGCAGTTCTTC
TRBJ2-7 . . TRBV28 CASSPTIVQEGVYEQYF TGTGCCAGCAGCCCGACAATAGTGCAAGAGGGGGTGTACGAGCAGTACTTC
TRBJ2-7 . many TRBV7-2 CASSVGSPGEQYF TGTGCCAGCAGTGTAGGGTCTCCCGGCGAGCAGTACTTC
TRBJ2-1 . many TRBV6-1 CASSERGRITEQFF TGTGCCAGCAGTGAACGGGGGCGGATTACTGAGCAGTTCTTC